This T cell receptor (beta chain) was captured by sequencing in a study of T cells in Graves' hyperthyroidism and ophthalmopathy. The definition of stable Graves' hyperthyroidism was no ophthalmopathy progression within 18 months. Diagnostic assessment was based on clinical symptoms, serum thyroxine and TRAb, thyroid ultrasound and orbital computed tomography. Researchers took RNA transcripts and amplified the TCR beta CDR3 regions from them. During a first-round RT-PCR of the TCR CDR3, the HTBI primer set was used. TCRdb used MiXCR to reprocess the multiplex PCR reads, holding one entry per CDR3 protein. The data show 340,000 or so distinct CDR3 sequences, 15% to 20% seen once. The V gene end was trimmed by 8 bases and the J gene end by 9 bases; junction bases not matched to a gene: 12. This CDR3 is built from 15 residues. Germline-derived CDR1 and CDR2 are MNHEY and SVGEGT.

The sample comprised blood. This chain connects TRBV6-2 or TRBV6-3 to TRBJ1-6, with 8 bases that match TRBD1. The TCR was taken from a woman aged 50 to 60 with Graves' hyperthyroidism. Written as DNA, the CDR3 is TGTGCCAGCGGGGAGTGGACAGGGCTAGGTTCACCCCTCCACTTT. This sequence encodes CASGEWTGLGSPLHF.